Sequencing of this TCR beta chain was carried out in a study of Graves' ophthalmopathy and Graves' hyperthyroidism. After removal of 6 bases from V and 3 bases from J, the junction contained 5 bases not matched to a gene. Germline values: CDR1 MNHNS, CDR2 SASEGT. The CDR3 has 14 residues. CDR3 regions of TCR beta were amplified from RNA transcripts. A first-round RT-PCR used HTBI primers, followed by a second-round multiplex PCR. TCRdb reprocessed the multiplex PCR reads with MiXCR, giving one entry per CDR3 protein. The sample yields 400,000 to 450,000 distinct CDR3 sequences, 21% seen once. Stable hyperthyroidism denotes an absence of ophthalmopathy throughout 18 months of follow-up. The hyperthyroidism patients had a new diagnosis of under 2 months' duration and were aged 18 to 65. Each diagnosis was determined on the basis of clinical symptoms, serum thyroxine, TRAb, thyroid ultrasound and orbital computed tomography.

This clonotype originated in a woman younger than 35 with stable Graves' hyperthyroidism. Sequenced input: peripheral blood. This rearrangement joins TRBV6-1 to TRBJ1-2; 9 nucleotides align to TRBD1. Here the CDR3 reads CASRDRGTDYGYTF. The DNA for the CDR3 is TGTGCCAGCAGGGACAGGGGCACCGACTATGGCTACACCTTC.